Given below is one TCR beta chain in context. Its antigen is as yet unknown. This sample stems from a study of T cells after posttransplantation cyclophosphamide. Broader study findings: Recipient CMV seropositivity and CMV reactivation strongly tracked TRB clonality. Donor-recipient repertoire similarity was low at 1-2 months, rising over year one. Blood and skin or GI T cell repertoires showed limited TRB overlap.

Clones were sequenced by immunoSEQ multiplex PCR, and TCRdb holds only the in-frame ones, with some missing. The top ten clones hold roughly 29% of a sample with approximately 10,000 clones, roughly 90% of them seen once. Sampled 1 year posttransplant, controls received myeloablative marrow transplants, methotrexate and a calcineurin inhibitor. The clonotype originates from a male patient aged 30 to 39 who received an allogeneic stem cell transplant from an unrelated donor, was CMV-positive, and had no GVHD. These T cells may partly come from the graft donor. This specimen was PBMCs, taken after an allogeneic stem cell transplant with a calcineurin inhibitor and methotrexate.

The CDR3 loop is CASSVATGLKPYYNEQFF. The CDR3 DNA follows: TGTGCCAGCAGCGTAGCCACGGGACTCAAGCCCTACTACAATGAGCAGTTCTTC. V and J are TRBV9 and TRBJ2-1; perhaps TRBD2 as D (6 bases). Trimming left V 0 bases short and J 3 bases short, with 19 bases between. CDR3 size: 18 residues. Germline CDR1 and CDR2: SGDLS and YYNGEE.